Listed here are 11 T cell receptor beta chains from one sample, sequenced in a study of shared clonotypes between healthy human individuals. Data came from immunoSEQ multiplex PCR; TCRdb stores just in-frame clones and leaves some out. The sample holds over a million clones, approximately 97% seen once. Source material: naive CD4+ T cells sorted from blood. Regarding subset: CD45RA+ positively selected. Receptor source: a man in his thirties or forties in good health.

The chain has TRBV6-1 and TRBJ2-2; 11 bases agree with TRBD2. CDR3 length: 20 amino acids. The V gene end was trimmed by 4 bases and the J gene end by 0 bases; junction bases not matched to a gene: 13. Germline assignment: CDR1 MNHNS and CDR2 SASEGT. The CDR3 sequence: CASSARGASGRISNTGELFF. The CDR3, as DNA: TGTGCCAGCAGTGCCCGCGGGGCTAGCGGGAGGATTTCGAACACCGGGGAGCTGTTTTTT.

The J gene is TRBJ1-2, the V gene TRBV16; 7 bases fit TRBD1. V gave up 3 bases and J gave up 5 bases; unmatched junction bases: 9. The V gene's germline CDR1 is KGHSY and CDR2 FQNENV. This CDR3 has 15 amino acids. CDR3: CASSHRDSGRYGYTF. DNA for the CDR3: TGTGCCAGCAGCCATCGGGACAGCGGTAGATATGGCTACACCTTC. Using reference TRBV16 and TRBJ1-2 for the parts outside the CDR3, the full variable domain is GEEVAQTPKHLVRGEGQKAKLYCAPIKGHSYVFWYQQVLKNEFKFLISFQNENVFDETGMPKERFSAKCLPNSPCSLEIQATKLEDSAVYFCASSHRDSGRYGYTFGSGTRLTVV.

CDR3 protein: CASSAIPSASVGNEQFF. The DNA of the CDR3 is TGTGCCAGCAGTGCCATCCCGTCGGCTAGCGTGGGCAATGAGCAGTTCTTC. The chain has TRBV27 and TRBJ2-1; D might be TRBD2 (6 bases). Germline CDR1 reads MNHEY; CDR2 reads SMNVEV (reference sequence). Trimming cost V 5 bases and J 6 bases, with 23 bases left between them. The CDR3 loop spans 17 amino acids.

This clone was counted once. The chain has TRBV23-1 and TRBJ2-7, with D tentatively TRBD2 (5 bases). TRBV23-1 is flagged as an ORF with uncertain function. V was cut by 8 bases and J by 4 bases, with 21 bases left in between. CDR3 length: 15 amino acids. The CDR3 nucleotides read TGCGCCAGCCCCAAGGTCAGGCTAGCACCTTACGAGCAGTACTTC. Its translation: CASPKVRLAPYEQYF.

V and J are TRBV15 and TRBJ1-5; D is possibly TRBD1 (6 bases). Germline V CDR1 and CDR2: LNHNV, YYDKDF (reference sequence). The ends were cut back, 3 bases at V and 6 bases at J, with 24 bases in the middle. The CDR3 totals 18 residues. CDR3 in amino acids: CATSSHQRQALRSQPQHF. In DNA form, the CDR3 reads TGTGCCACCAGCAGCCACCAAAGACAGGCGCTTAGAAGTCAGCCCCAGCATTTT.

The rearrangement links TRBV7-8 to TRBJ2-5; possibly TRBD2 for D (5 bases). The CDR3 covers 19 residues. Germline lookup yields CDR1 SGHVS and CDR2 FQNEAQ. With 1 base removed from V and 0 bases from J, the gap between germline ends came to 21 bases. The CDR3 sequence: CASSLVYTLGSGNQETQYF. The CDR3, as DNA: TGTGCCAGCAGCTTAGTATATACCCTTGGTTCGGGAAACCAAGAGACCCAGTACTTC. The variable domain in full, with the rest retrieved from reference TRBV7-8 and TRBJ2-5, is GAGVSQSPRYKVAKRGQDVALRCDPISGHVSLFWYQQALGQGPEFLTYFQNEAQLDKSGLPSDRFFAERPEGSVSTLKIQRTQQEDSAVYLCASSLVYTLGSGNQETQYFGPGTRLLVL.

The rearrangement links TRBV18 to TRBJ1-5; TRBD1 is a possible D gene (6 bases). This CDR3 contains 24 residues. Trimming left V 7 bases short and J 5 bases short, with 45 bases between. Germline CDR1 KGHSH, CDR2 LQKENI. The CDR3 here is CASFIHGRQDGALGYYFGYQPQHF. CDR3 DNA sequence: TGTGCCAGCTTTATCCATGGACGACAGGACGGGGCGTTGGGGTATTATTTTGGTTATCAGCCCCAGCATTTT.

This CDR3 reads CASSPGTRQEQFF. CDR3 DNA: TGTGCCAGCAGCCCTGGGACCAGACAGGAGCAGTTCTTC. The chain joins TRBV27 to TRBJ2-1; D tentatively reads TRBD1 or TRBD2 (5 bases each). V lost 6 bases to trimming and J lost 10 bases, with 16 bases between them. The CDR3 length is 13 residues. Germline lookup yields CDR1 MNHEY and CDR2 SMNVEV (reference sequence).

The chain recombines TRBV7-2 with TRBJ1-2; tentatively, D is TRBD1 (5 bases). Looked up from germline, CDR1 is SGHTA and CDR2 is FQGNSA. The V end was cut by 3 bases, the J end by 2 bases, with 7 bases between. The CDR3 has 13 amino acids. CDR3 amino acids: CASSFGGNYGYTF. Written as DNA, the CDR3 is TGTGCCAGCAGCTTTGGGGGAAACTATGGCTACACCTTC.

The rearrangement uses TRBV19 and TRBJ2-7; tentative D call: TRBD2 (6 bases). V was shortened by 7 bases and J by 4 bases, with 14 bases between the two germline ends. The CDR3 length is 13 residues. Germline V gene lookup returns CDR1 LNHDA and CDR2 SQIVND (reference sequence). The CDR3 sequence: CASKVTSSYEQYF. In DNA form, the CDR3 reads TGTGCCAGTAAAGTGACTAGTTCTTACGAGCAGTACTTC.

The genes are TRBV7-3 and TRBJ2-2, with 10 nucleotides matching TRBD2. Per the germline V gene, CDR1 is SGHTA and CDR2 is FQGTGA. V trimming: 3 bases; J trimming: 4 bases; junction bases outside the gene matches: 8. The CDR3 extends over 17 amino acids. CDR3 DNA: TGTGCCAGCAGCTTTCGAGCGGGAGGGCCTCGCACCGGGGAGCTGTTTTTT. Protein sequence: CASSFRAGGPRTGELFF.